This entry describes one T cell receptor (beta chain). V was pared by 5 bases and J by 4 bases, with 12 bases between. CDR1 is MNHEY, CDR2 SVGAGI, per germline. The CDR3 totals 13 residues. These data come from a study of blood T cell repertoires in COVID-19. Measured with immunoSEQ multiplex PCR; TCRdb has only the in-frame clones, and not every one. The table records around 200,000 clones, around 80% of them present only once. The chain is built from TRBV6-5 and TRBJ2-7, with a tentative D call TRBD1 (6 bases). This TCR was recovered from a woman of 80 years or more with active or convalescent COVID-19. The source material was peripheral blood. The CDR3 is CASSRSTGYEQYF. The CDR3 nucleotides read TGTGCCAGCAGTAGGTCTACAGGGTACGAGCAGTACTTC.